This TCR beta chain was recorded in a study of breast tumors, draining lymph nodes, adjacent tissues. Broader study findings: Tumors had less TCR diversity than lymph nodes, more than nontumor tissue. Tumor and nontumor repertoires were significantly more similar in luminal-like than in basal-like breast cancer. Data only fit, rather than demonstrated, lymph node origin of most tumor T cells.

TCRdb used MiXCR to reprocess the multiplex PCR reads, holding one entry per CDR3 protein. This sample has roughly 110,000 distinct CDR3 sequences, with more than 25% found just once. Notes on this clonotype: Its antigen is unknown.

CDR1 and CDR2 from the germline V gene are DFQATT and SNEGSKA (reference sequence). Trimming pared 3 bases from V and 1 base from J, leaving 9 bases between. This CDR3 spans 13 amino acids. Breast cancer patients provided tissue from their axillary draining lymph nodes. The sequence derives from a female donor with breast cancer. Some clones in this sample may be carry-over from other donors' samples. The chain combines TRBV20-1 with TRBJ1-1, with D unclear. The specimen was axillary lymph node tissue. The CDR3 nucleotides read TGCAGTGCTAGTCGGGGAAGGAACACTGAAGCTTTCTTT. It yields the protein CSASRGRNTEAFF.